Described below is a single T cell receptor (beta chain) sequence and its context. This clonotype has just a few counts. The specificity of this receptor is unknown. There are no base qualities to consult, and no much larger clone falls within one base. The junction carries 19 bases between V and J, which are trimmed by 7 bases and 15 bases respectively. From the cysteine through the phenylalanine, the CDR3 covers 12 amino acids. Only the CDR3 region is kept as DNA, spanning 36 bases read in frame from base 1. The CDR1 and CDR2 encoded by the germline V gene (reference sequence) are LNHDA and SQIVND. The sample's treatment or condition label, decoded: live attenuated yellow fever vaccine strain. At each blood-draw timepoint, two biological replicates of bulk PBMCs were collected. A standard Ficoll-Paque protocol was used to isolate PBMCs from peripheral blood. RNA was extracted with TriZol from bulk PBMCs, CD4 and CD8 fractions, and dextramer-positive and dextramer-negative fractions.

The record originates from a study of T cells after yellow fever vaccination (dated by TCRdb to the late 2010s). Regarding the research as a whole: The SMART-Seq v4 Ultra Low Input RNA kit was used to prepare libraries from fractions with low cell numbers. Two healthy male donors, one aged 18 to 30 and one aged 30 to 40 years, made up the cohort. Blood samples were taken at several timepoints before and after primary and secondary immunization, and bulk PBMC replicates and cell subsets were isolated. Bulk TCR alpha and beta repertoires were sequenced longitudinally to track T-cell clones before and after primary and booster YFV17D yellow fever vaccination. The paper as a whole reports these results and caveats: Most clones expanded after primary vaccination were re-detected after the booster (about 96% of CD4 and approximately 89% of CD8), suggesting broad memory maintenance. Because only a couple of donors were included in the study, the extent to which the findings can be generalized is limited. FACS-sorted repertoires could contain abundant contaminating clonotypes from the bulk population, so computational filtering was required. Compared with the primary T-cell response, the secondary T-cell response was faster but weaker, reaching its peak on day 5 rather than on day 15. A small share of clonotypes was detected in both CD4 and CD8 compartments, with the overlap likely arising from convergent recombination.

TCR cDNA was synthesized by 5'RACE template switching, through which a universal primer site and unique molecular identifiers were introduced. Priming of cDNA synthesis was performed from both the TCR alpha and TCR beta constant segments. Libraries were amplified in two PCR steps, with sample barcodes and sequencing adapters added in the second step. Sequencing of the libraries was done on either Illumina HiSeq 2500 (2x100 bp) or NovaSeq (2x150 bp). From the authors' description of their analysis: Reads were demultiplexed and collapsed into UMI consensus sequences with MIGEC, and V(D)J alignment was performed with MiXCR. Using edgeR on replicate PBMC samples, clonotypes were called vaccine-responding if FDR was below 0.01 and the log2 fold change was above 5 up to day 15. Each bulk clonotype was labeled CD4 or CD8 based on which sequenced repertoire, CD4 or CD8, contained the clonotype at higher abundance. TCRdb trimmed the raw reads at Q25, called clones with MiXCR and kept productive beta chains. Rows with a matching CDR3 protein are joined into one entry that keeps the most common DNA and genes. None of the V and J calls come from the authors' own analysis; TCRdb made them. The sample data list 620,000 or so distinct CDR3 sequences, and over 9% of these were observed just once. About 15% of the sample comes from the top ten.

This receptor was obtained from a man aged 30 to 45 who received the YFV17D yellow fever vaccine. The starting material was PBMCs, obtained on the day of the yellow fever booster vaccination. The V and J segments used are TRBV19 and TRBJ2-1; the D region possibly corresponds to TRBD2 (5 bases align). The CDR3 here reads CASTPLEAASFF. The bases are TGTGCCAGTACTCCGTTGGAAGCGGCCTCGTTCTTC.